The 29 T cell receptor beta chains reported below all come from one sample, sequenced in a study of blood T cell repertoires in COVID-19. Clones were sequenced by immunoSEQ multiplex PCR, and TCRdb holds only the in-frame ones, with some missing. The profile covers 90,000 to 120,000 clones, with about three quarters appearing a single time and roughly 4% taken by the ten largest. Sequencing input: peripheral blood. These receptors came from an older man with acute or convalescent COVID-19.

CDR3 in amino acids: CASSSSGGPVDTQYF. In DNA, the CDR3 is TGTGCCAGCAGTTCCTCGGGGGGGCCTGTGGATACGCAGTATTTT. The V gene is TRBV2, the J gene TRBJ2-3; the match to TRBD2 covers 8 bases. The germline V gene encodes CDR1 SNHLY and CDR2 FYNNEI. The CDR3 extends over 15 amino acids. Trimming at V came to 5 bases and at J to 6 bases, leaving 10 bases not matched to a gene. The full variable domain, in which reference TRBV2 and TRBJ2-3 provide the parts outside the CDR3, is EPEVTQTPSHQVTQMGQEVILRCVPISNHLYFYWYRQILGQKVEFLVSFYNNEISEKSEIFDDQFSVERPDGSNFTLKIRSTKLEDSAMYFCASSSSGGPVDTQYFGPGTRLTVL.

The V gene is TRBV10-1, the J gene TRBJ1-1, with D possibly TRBD1 on 6 matching bases. V lost 6 bases and J 10 bases, leaving 21 bases between the germline ends. CDR1 is WNHNN and CDR2 is SYGVQD in the germline V gene (reference sequence). The CDR3 totals 14 residues. CDR3 protein: CASSSSGGTGLAFF. The CDR3 DNA sequence: TGCGCCAGCAGCTCCTCTGGGGGCACTGGGCTAGCTTTCTTT.

The chain joins TRBV19 to TRBJ2-3; 9 bases are shared with TRBD2. The germline CDR1 and CDR2 sequences are LNHDA and SQIVND (reference sequence). The CDR3 sequence is 16 residues long. Unmatched junction bases numbered 8, after V lost 1 base and J lost 6 bases. The CDR3 reads CASSIGVAGALDTQYF. For the CDR3, the DNA is TGTGCCAGTAGTATAGGGGTAGCGGGGGCCTTGGATACGCAGTATTTT.

CDR3 sequence (DNA): TGTGCCTCGCCGGGGGGGGAGAATCAGCCCCAGCATTTT. Translated, it gives CASPGGENQPQHF. The chain links TRBV30 to TRBJ1-5, with D tentatively TRBD1 (5 bases). V was cut by 7 bases and J by 4 bases, with 14 bases left in between. The CDR3 loop spans 13 amino acids. Looked up from germline, CDR1 is GTSNPN and CDR2 is SVGIG (reference sequence).

The rearrangement uses TRBV27 and TRBJ2-5; possibly TRBD1 for D (6 bases). CDR1 and CDR2 from the germline V gene are MNHEY and SMNVEV (reference sequence). Trimming pared 2 bases from V and 0 bases from J, leaving 13 bases between. CDR3 size: 16 residues. Here the CDR3 DNA reads TGTGCCAGCAGTTTAAATCCCCAGGGGTACCAAGAGACCCAGTACTTC. This codes for CASSLNPQGYQETQYF.

The chain employs TRBV5-1 and TRBJ2-2, with a tentative D call TRBD2 (5 bases). Germline-derived CDR1 and CDR2 are SGHRS and YFSETQ. V was clipped by 6 bases and J by 2 bases, with 14 bases between them. The CDR3 has 15 residues. The CDR3 coding sequence is TGCGCCAGCACCTCGGGATTTCCTAACACCGGGGAGCTGTTTTTT. It is translated as CASTSGFPNTGELFF.

This chain joins TRBV19 and TRBJ1-3; D gene unclear. Trimming removed 4 bases from V and 2 bases from J, with 15 bases in between. CDR3 length equals 16 residues. Germline V gene sequence: CDR1 LNHDA, CDR2 SQIVND (reference sequence). CDR3 DNA sequence: TGTGCCAGTAGTAGCCGATCGGGGAGAGCTGGAAACACCATATATTTT. Translation gives CASSSRSGRAGNTIYF.

J is TRBJ2-7 and V is TRBV9; D ambiguous. The CDR3 runs 10 residues. The V gene's germline CDR1 is SGDLS and CDR2 YYNGEE. V was cut by 4 bases and J by 3 bases, with 2 bases left in between. CDR3 loop: CASSLYEQYF. The CDR3 region has the DNA TGTGCCAGCAGCCTCTACGAGCAGTACTTC.

The genes are TRBV5-8 and TRBJ1-2; unclear D gene. The CDR3 contains 12 residues. CDR1 and CDR2 (germline): SGHTS, YDEGEE. Trimming left V 4 bases short and J 4 bases short, with 8 bases between. CDR3 protein: CASSGLGYGYTF. CDR3 in DNA: TGTGCCAGCAGCGGACTAGGCTATGGCTACACCTTC.

The rearrangement uses TRBV4-3 and TRBJ1-4; possible D gene TRBD1, 5 bases. CDR3 size: 18 residues. The germline gives CDR1 LGHNA, CDR2 YSLEER. The V and J ends lost 0 bases and 0 bases respectively, with 14 bases between them. The CDR3 sequence is CASSQDRGGTTTNEKLFF. The CDR3 bases are TGCGCCAGCAGCCAAGATCGGGGGGGGACTACAACTAATGAAAAACTGTTTTTT.

The rearrangement joins TRBV14 to TRBJ1-1; 8 bases are a match to TRBD1. The CDR3 is 14 amino acids. The V gene end was trimmed by 3 bases and the J gene end by 4 bases; junction bases not matched to a gene: 4. Germline assignment: CDR1 SGHDN and CDR2 FVKESK. The CDR3 DNA sequence: TGTGCCAGCAGCCACAAACAGGGGGGCACTGAAGCTTTCTTT. Protein sequence: CASSHKQGGTEAFF. The full variable domain, completed using reference TRBV14 and TRBJ1-1, is EAGVTQFPSHSVIEKGQTVTLRCDPISGHDNLYWYRRVMGKEIKFLLHFVKESKQDESGMPNNRFLAERTGGTYSTLKVQPAELEDSGVYFCASSHKQGGTEAFFGQGTRLTVV.

The chain combines TRBV5-4 with TRBJ2-7; D is unresolved. Looked up from germline, CDR1 is SGHNT and CDR2 is YYREEE (reference sequence). V lost 2 bases and J lost 6, with 15 bases in between. The CDR3 length is 14 residues. CDR3 region: CASSLVPQTVEQYF. Here the CDR3 DNA reads TGTGCCAGCAGCTTAGTTCCGCAAACGGTCGAGCAGTACTTC.

The chain uses TRBV25-1 and TRBJ2-1, with D maybe TRBD1 (6 bases). With 4 bases removed from V and 0 bases from J, the gap between germline ends came to 7 bases. CDR3 size: 14 residues. Germline loops: CDR1 MGHDK, CDR2 SYGVNS. DNA of the CDR3: TGTGCCAGCAGTGCAGGGGTCTCCTACAATGAGCAGTTCTTC. As protein: CASSAGVSYNEQFF.

V gene TRBV4-3 combines with J gene TRBJ2-2; 9 bases line up with TRBD2. The trim removed 6 bases at V and 7 bases at J, leaving 9 bases unmatched. CDR1 LGHNA and CDR2 YSLEER come from the germline V gene. The CDR3 extends over 15 amino acids. The CDR3: CASSLQRGAGGELFF. Written as DNA, the CDR3 is TGCGCCAGCAGTCTACAGCGGGGGGCAGGCGGGGAGCTGTTTTTT.

The rearrangement joins TRBV6-2 or TRBV6-3 to TRBJ2-2; TRBD1 aligns across 8 bases. The CDR3 runs 14 residues. CDR1 is MNHEY, CDR2 SVGEGT, per germline. Germline trimming cut 5 bases from V and 4 bases from J; bases unmatched to any gene: 3. The CDR3 nucleotides are TGTGCCAGCAGTCAGACAGGGGCCACCGGGGAGCTGTTTTTT. Amino acid sequence: CASSQTGATGELFF.

The rearrangement joins TRBV5-1 to TRBJ1-6, with D possibly TRBD1 on 5 matching bases. This CDR3 has 15 residues. The V and J ends lost 2 bases and 5 bases respectively, with 11 bases between them. Germline CDR1 is SGHRS and CDR2 is YFSETQ. The CDR3 DNA reads TGCGCCAGCAGCTTCTCGGGGGTTGATAATTCACCCCTCCACTTT. Protein sequence: CASSFSGVDNSPLHF.

CDR3 region: CASSPGGAGYTF. The DNA for the CDR3 is TGTGCCAGCAGCCCAGGAGGGGCTGGCTACACCTTC. The rearrangement links TRBV7-8 to TRBJ1-2; a weak D match, TRBD1 (5 bases). Germline values: CDR1 SGHVS, CDR2 FQNEAQ. Trimming took 5 bases from V and 7 from J, leaving 11 bases between them. The CDR3 runs 12 residues. Variable domain in full (rest from reference TRBV7-8 and TRBJ1-2): GAGVSQSPRYKVAKRGQDVALRCDPISGHVSLFWYQQALGQGPEFLTYFQNEAQLDKSGLPSDRFFAERPEGSVSTLKIQRTQQEDSAVYLCASSPGGAGYTFGSGTRLTVV.

This rearrangement joins TRBV27 to TRBJ1-5; D possibly corresponds to TRBD1 (5 bases). Trimming stripped 3 bases from V and 9 bases from J, with 12 bases between. Germline CDR1 and CDR2: MNHEY and SMNVEV (reference sequence). The CDR3 runs to 13 residues. The CDR3 spells CASSLTVGWPQHF. DNA for the CDR3: TGTGCCAGCAGTTTGACAGTGGGATGGCCCCAGCATTTT.

J is TRBJ1-2 and V is TRBV19; D is uncertain. From germline, CDR1 is LNHDA and CDR2 SQIVND (reference sequence). CDR3 length equals 16 residues. V was pared by 0 bases and J by 3 bases, with 14 bases between. The DNA of the CDR3 is TGTGCCAGTAGTATAGATGGAGGCGGAACTTACTATGGCTACACCTTC. Translation gives CASSIDGGGTYYGYTF.

This clone was found a few times. This chain connects TRBV19 to TRBJ1-5; 10 bases line up with TRBD1. V gave up 6 bases and J gave up 7 bases; unmatched junction bases: 6. The germline V gene has CDR1 LNHDA and CDR2 SQIVND (reference sequence). This CDR3 region has 14 residues. CDR3 DNA: TGTGCCAGTAGAGGACAGGGGGAAGTCCAGCCCCAGCATTTT. As protein: CASRGQGEVQPQHF.

The chain links TRBV11-1 to TRBJ1-5; D might be TRBD1 (6 bases). The CDR3 runs to 15 residues. Germline CDR1 SGHAT, CDR2 FQDESV (reference sequence). Trimming removed 5 bases at V and 7 bases at J, with 18 bases between. CDR3 nucleotide sequence: TGTGCCAGCAGCCCCGAGGGGGGGGGCGGCCAGCCCCAGCATTTT. This sequence encodes CASSPEGGGGQPQHF. The full variable domain, completed using reference TRBV11-1 and TRBJ1-5, is EAEVAQSPRYKITEKSQAVAFWCDPISGHATLYWYRQILGQGPELLVQFQDESVVDDSQLPKDRFSAERLKGVDSTLKIQPAELGDSAMYLCASSPEGGGGQPQHFGDGTRLSIL.

This clone was observed a single time. The chain employs TRBV5-5 and TRBJ2-7, with D perhaps TRBD2 (6 bases). This CDR3 spans 14 amino acids. From germline, CDR1 is SGHKS and CDR2 YYEKEE (reference sequence). Trimming took 3 bases from V and 6 from J, leaving 16 bases between them. DNA for the CDR3: TGTGCCAGCAGCTCCAGGGCGGGGATGTCCGAGCAGTACTTC. Its translation is CASSSRAGMSEQYF.

This chain connects TRBV27 to TRBJ1-6; 7 bases match TRBD1. Germline V CDR1 and CDR2: MNHEY, SMNVEV (reference sequence). This CDR3 spans 14 amino acids. Unmatched junction bases numbered 13, after V lost 8 bases and J lost 12 bases. CDR3 coding DNA: TGTGCCAGCGGTCCTATTCGGGACAGTGGACCCCTCCACTTT. It is translated as CASGPIRDSGPLHF.

The rearrangement links TRBV14 to TRBJ2-1, with D possibly matching TRBD1 (5 bases). The CDR3 loop spans 13 amino acids. From germline, CDR1 is SGHDN and CDR2 FVKESK. V lost 2 bases, J lost 9 bases, and 11 bases lay in between. The CDR3 region has the DNA TGTGCCAGCAGCCAAAACCAGGGCGGTGAGCAGTTCTTC. The encoded protein is CASSQNQGGEQFF.

This sequence joins TRBV5-1 and TRBJ2-6; maybe TRBD2 (5 bases). The CDR3 runs to 15 residues. V was shortened by 0 bases and J by 4 bases, with 8 bases between the two germline ends. Germline V gene sequence: CDR1 SGHRS, CDR2 YFSETQ. The DNA for the CDR3 is TGCGCCAGCAGCTTGGGAGGGCCAGGGGCCAACGTCCTGACTTTC. This translates into CASSLGGPGANVLTF.

The chain joins TRBV19 to TRBJ2-7; D perhaps matches TRBD2 (6 bases). The CDR3 has 15 amino acids. The V gene lost 5 bases and the J gene lost 5 bases, with 19 bases spanning the gap. Germline V lookup: CDR1 LNHDA, CDR2 SQIVND (reference sequence). In DNA, the CDR3 is TGTGCCAGTAGTCTCCAAGACACCCGGGGGAACGAGCAGTACTTC. Residues: CASSLQDTRGNEQYF.

The chain carries TRBV6-6 and TRBJ2-1; TRBD1 matches at 8 bases. V was clipped by 0 bases and J by 12 bases; unmatched bases: 1. Germline V gives CDR1 MNHNY, CDR2 SVGAGI (reference sequence). The CDR3 is 12 amino acids. Here the CDR3 DNA reads TGTGCCAGCAGTTACTCCGGGACAGGGCAGTTCTTC. It translates to CASSYSGTGQFF.

V gene TRBV5-1 combines with J gene TRBJ1-1; TRBD1 might be the D (5 bases). The germline V and J ends were trimmed by 4 bases and 0 bases, with 19 bases remaining between them. CDR3 length: 17 amino acids. The germline V gene encodes CDR1 SGHRS and CDR2 YFSETQ. The chain's CDR3 is CASSPRRATDMNTEAFF. DNA for the CDR3: TGCGCCAGCAGCCCCCGCAGGGCCACCGACATGAACACTGAAGCTTTCTTT.

Worth noting for this clone: A read error may account for a junction end that differs from germline. The chain has TRBV2 and TRBJ2-1; D is unresolved. This CDR3 region has 15 residues. Germline V lookup: CDR1 SNHLY, CDR2 FYNNEI. CDR3 sequence (DNA): TGTGCCAGCAACAGAGAGAAAATCTCCAACAATGAGCAGTTCTTC. It encodes CASNREKISNNEQFF.